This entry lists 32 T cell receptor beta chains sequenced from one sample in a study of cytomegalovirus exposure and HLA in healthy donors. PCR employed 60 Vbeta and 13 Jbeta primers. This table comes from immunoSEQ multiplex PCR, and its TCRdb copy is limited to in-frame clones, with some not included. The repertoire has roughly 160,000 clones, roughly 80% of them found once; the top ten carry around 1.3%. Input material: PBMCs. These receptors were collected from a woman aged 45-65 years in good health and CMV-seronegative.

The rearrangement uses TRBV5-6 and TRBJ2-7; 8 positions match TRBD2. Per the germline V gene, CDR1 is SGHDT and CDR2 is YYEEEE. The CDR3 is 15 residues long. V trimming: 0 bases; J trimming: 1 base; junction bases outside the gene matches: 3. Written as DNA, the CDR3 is TGTGCCAGCAGCTTGGGAGCGGGGGAGTCCTACGAGCAGTACTTC. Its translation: CASSLGAGESYEQYF.

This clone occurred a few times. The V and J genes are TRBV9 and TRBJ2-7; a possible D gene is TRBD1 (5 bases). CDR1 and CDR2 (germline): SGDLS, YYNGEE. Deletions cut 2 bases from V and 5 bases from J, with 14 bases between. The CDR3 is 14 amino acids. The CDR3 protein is CASSVRAMGHEQYF. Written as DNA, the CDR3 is TGTGCCAGCAGCGTCAGGGCTATGGGCCACGAGCAGTACTTC.

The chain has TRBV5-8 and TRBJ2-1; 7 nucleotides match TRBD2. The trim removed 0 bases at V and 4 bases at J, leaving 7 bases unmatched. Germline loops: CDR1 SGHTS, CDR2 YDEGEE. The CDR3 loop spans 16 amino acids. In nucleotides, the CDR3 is TGTGCCAGCAGCTTGGAGTGGGGCGGGGGATACAATGAGCAGTTCTTC. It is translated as CASSLEWGGGYNEQFF.

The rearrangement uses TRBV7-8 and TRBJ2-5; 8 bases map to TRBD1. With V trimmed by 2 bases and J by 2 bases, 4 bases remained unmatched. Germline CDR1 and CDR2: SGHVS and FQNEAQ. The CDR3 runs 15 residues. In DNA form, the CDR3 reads TGTGCCAGCAGCTTAACAGGGGACAGGCAAGAGACCCAGTACTTC. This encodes CASSLTGDRQETQYF.

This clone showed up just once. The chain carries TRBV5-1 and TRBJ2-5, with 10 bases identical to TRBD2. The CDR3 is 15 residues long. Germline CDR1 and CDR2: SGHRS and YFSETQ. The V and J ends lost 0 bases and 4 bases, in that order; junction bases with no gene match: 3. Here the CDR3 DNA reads TGCGCCAGCAGCTTGGCTAGCGGGAGCCCAGAGACCCAGTACTTC. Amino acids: CASSLASGSPETQYF.

CDR3 DNA sequence: TGTGCCAGCAGTCCTAATCACAGGGGAGGCGAGCAGTACTTC. Protein: CASSPNHRGGEQYF. The chain recombines TRBV7-9 with TRBJ2-7, with D possibly matching TRBD1 (7 bases). This CDR3 contains 14 residues. Germline values: CDR1 SEHNR, CDR2 FQNEAQ (reference sequence). With 6 bases removed from V and 6 bases from J, the gap between germline ends came to 18 bases.

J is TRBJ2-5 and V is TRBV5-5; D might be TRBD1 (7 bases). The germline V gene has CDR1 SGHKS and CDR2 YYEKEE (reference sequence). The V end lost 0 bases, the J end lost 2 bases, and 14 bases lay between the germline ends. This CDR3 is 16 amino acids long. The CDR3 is CASSLGVTGTQETQYF. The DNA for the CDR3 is TGTGCCAGCAGCTTGGGGGTGACAGGGACTCAAGAGACCCAGTACTTC.

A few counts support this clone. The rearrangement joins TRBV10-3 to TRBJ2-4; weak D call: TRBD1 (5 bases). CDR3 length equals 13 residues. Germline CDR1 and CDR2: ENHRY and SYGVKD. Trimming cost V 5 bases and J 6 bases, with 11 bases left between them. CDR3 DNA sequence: TGTGCCATCAGTTCGACAGAAACAAACATTCAGTACTTC. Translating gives CAISSTETNIQYF.

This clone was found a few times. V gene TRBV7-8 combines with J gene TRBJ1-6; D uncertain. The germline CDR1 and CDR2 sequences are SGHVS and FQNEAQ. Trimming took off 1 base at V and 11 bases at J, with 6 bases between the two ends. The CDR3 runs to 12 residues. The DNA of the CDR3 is TGTGCCAGCAGCTTAGGGGAGCCACCCCTCCACTTT. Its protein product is CASSLGEPPLHF.

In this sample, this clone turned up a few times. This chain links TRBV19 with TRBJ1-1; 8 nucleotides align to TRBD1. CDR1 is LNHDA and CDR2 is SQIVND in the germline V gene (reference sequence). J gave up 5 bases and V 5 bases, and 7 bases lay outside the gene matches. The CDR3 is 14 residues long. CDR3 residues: CASSPRQGRTEAFF. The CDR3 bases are TGTGCCAGTAGTCCGCGACAGGGGAGGACTGAAGCTTTCTTT.

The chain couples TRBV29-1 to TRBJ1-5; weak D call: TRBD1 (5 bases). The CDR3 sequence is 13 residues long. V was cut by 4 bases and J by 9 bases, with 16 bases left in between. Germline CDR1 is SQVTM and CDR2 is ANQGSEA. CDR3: CSVGSGEDGPQHF. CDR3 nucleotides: TGCAGCGTTGGTTCGGGGGAGGACGGGCCCCAGCATTTT.

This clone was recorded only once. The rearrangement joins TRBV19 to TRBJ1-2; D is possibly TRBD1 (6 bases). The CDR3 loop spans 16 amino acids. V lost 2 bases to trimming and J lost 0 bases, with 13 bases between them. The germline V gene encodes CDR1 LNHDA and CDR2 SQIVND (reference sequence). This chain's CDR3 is CASSILGQGTNYGYTF. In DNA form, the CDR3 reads TGTGCCAGTAGTATACTGGGGCAGGGGACTAACTATGGCTACACCTTC.

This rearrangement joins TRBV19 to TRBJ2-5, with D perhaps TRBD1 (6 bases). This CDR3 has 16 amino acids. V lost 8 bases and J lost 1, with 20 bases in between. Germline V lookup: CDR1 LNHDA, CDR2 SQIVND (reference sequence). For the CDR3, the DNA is TGTGCCAGTTCTATCGGTCTCCGGGACATCCAAGAGACCCAGTACTTC. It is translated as CASSIGLRDIQETQYF.

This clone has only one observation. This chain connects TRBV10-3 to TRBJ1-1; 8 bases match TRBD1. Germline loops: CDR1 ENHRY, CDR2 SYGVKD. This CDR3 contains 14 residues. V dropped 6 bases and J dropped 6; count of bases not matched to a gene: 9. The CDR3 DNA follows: TGTGCCATCAGCCCGGGACAGGAAGGCCCTGAAGCTTTCTTT. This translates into CAISPGQEGPEAFF.

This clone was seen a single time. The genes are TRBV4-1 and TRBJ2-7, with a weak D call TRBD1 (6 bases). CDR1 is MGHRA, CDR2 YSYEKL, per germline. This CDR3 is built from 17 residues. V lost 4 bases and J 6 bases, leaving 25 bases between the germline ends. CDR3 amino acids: CASSRNGVAGVGGEQYF. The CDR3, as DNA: TGCGCCAGCAGCCGTAATGGGGTCGCAGGGGTGGGCGGCGAGCAGTACTTC.

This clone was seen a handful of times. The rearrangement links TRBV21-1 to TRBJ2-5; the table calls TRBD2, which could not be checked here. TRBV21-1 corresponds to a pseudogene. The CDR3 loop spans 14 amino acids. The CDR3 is CASRRRATEETQYF. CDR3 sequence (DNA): TGTGCCAGCAGGCGGAGGGCCACGGAAGAGACCCAGTACTTC.

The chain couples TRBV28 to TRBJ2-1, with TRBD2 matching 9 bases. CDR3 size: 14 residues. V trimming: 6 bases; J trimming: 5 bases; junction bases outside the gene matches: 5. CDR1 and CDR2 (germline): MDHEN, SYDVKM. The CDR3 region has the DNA TGTGCCAGCAGCGTAGCGGGAGCTCACAATGAGCAGTTCTTC. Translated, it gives CASSVAGAHNEQFF.

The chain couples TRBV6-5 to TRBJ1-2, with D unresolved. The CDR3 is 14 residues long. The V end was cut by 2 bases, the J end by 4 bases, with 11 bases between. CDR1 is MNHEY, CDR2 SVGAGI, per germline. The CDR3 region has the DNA TGTGCCAGCAGTTACCGGGAAATAGGCTATGGCTACACCTTC. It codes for CASSYREIGYGYTF.

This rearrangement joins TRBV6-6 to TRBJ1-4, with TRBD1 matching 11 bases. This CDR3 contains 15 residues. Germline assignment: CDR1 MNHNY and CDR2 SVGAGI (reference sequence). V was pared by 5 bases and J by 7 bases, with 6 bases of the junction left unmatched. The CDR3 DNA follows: TGTGCCAGCAGTAGGGCTGGGACAGGGGGTGAAAAACTGTTTTTT. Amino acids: CASSRAGTGGEKLFF.

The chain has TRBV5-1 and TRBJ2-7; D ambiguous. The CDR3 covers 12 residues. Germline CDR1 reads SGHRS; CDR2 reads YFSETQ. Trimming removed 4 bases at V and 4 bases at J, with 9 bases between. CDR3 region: CASSESNYEQYF. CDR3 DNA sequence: TGCGCCAGCAGCGAATCTAATTACGAGCAGTACTTC.

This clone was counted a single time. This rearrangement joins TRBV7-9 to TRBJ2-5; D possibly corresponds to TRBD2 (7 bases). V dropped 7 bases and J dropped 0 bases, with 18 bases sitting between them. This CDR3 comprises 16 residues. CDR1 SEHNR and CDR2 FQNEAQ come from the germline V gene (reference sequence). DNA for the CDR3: TGTGCCAGCACACGAGCAGGGAGGGGGGACCAAGAGACCCAGTACTTC. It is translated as CASTRAGRGDQETQYF.

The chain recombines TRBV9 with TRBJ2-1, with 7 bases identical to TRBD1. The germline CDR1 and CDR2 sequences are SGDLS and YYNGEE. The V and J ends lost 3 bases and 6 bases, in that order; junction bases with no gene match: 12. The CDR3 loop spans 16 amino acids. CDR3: CASSAPTGISVNEQFF. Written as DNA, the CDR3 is TGTGCCAGCAGCGCTCCGACAGGGATCTCGGTCAATGAGCAGTTCTTC. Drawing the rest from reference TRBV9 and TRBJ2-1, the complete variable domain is DSGVTQTPKHLITATGQRVTLRCSPRSGDLSVYWYQQSLDQGLQFLIQYYNGEERAKGNILERFSAQQFPDLHSELNLSSLELGDSALYFCASSAPTGISVNEQFFGPGTRLTVL.

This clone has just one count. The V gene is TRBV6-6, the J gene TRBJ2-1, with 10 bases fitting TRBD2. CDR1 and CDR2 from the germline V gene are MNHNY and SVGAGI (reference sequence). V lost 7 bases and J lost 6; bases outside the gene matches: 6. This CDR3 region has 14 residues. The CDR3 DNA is TGTGCCAGCACTCTAGCGGGAGCGGGCAATGAGCAGTTCTTC. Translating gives CASTLAGAGNEQFF.

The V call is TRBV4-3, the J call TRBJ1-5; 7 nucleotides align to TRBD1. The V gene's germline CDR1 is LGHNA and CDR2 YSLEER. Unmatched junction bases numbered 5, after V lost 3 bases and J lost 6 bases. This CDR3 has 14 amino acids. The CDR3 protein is CASSQYRGAQPQHF. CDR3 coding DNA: TGCGCCAGCAGCCAGTACAGGGGCGCTCAGCCCCAGCATTTT.

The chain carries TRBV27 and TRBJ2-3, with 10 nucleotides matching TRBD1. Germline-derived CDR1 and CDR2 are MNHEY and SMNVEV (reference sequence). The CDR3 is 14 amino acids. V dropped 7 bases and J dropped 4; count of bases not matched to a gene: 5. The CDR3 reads CASKRGQGPDTQYF. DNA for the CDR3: TGTGCCAGCAAACGGGGACAGGGGCCAGATACGCAGTATTTT.

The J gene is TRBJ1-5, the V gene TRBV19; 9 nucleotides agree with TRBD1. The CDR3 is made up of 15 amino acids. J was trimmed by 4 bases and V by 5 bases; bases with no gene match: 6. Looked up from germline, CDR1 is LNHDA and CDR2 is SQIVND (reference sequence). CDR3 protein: CASSAGQGGNQPQHF. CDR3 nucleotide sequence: TGTGCCAGTAGTGCGGGACAGGGTGGGAATCAGCCCCAGCATTTT.

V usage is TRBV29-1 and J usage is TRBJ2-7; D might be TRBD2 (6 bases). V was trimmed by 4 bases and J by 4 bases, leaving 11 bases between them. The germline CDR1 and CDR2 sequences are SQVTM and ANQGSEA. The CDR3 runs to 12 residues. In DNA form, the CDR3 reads TGCAGCGTTGCCCGGGAGACATACGAGCAGTACTTC. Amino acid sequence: CSVARETYEQYF.

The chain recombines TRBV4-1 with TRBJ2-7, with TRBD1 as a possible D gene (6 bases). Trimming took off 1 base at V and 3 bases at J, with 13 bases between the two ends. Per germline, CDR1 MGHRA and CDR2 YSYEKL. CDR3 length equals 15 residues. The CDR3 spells CASSQAEGHRYEQYF. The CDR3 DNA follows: TGCGCCAGCAGCCAAGCCGAGGGACACCGCTACGAGCAGTACTTC.

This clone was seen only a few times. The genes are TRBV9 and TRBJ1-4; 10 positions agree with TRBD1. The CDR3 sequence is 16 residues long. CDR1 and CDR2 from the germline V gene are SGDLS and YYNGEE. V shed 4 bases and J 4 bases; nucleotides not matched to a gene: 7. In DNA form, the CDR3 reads TGTGCCAGCAGCTTGGGACAGGGGATTGTTAATGAAAAACTGTTTTTT. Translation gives CASSLGQGIVNEKLFF.

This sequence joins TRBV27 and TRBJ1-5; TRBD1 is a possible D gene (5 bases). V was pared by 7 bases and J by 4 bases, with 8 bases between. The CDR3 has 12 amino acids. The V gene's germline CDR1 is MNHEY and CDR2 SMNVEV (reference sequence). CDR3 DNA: TGTGCCAGCATGGGGGGGAATCAGCCCCAGCATTTT. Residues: CASMGGNQPQHF.

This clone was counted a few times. CDR3 sequence: CAWRPPDRGPGELFF. CDR3 in DNA: TGTGCCTGGAGACCACCGGACAGGGGCCCCGGGGAGCTGTTTTTT. The rearrangement uses TRBV30 and TRBJ2-2, with 9 bases that match TRBD1. V shed 3 bases, J shed 6 bases, and the junction held 8 bases outside the gene matches. CDR1 and CDR2 (germline): GTSNPN, SVGIG (reference sequence). The CDR3 length is 15 residues.

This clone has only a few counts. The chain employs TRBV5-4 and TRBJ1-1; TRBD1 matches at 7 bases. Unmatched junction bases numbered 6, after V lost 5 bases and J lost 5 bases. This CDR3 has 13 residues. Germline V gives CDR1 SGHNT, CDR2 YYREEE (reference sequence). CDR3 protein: CASSRTGDTEAFF. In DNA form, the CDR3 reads TGTGCCAGCAGTCGTACAGGGGATACTGAAGCTTTCTTT.